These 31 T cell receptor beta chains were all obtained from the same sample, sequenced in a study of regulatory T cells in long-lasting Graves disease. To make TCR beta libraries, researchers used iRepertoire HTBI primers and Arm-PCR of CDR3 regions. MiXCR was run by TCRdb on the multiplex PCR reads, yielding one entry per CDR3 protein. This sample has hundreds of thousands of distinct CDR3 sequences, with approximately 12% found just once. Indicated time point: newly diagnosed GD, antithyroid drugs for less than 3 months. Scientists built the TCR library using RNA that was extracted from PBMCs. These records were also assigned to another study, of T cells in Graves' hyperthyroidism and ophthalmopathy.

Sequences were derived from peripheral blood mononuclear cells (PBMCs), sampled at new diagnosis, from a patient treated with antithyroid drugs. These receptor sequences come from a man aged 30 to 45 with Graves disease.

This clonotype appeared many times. Written as DNA, the CDR3 is TGTGCCAGCAGCCTCCAACAGGGTGTGGGGACTGAAGCTTTCTTT. As protein: CASSLQQGVGTEAFF. The J gene is TRBJ1-1, the V gene TRBV2; the D gene is possibly TRBD1 (6 bases). The CDR3 is made up of 15 amino acids. Germline CDR1 SNHLY, CDR2 FYNNEI. V dropped 6 bases and J dropped 5 bases, with 19 bases sitting between them.

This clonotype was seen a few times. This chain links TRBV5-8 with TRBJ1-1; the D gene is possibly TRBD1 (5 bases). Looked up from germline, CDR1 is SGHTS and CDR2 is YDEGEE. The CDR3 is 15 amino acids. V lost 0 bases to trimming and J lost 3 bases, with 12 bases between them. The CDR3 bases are TGTGCCAGCAGCTTGGACGGGGGTCGCGACACTGAAGCTTTCTTT. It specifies CASSLDGGRDTEAFF.

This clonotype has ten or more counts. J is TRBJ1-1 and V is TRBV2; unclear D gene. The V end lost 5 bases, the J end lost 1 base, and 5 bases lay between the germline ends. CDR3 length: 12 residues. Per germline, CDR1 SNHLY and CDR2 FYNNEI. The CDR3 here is CASSYKNTEAFF. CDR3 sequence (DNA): TGTGCCAGCAGTTACAAGAACACTGAAGCTTTCTTT.

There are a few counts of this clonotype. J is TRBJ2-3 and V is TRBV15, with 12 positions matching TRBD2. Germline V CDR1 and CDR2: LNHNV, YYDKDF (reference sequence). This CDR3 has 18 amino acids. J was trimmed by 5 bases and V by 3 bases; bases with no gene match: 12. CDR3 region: CATSSDKFTSGRRDTQYF. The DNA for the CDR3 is TGTGCCACCAGCAGCGACAAATTTACTAGCGGGAGGCGAGATACGCAGTATTTT.

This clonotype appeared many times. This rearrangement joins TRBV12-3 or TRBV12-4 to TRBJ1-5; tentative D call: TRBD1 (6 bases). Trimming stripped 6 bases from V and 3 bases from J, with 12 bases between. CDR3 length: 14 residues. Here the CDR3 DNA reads TGTGCCAGCAGCGGACAGCCCATCAATCAGCCCCAGCATTTT. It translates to CASSGQPINQPQHF.

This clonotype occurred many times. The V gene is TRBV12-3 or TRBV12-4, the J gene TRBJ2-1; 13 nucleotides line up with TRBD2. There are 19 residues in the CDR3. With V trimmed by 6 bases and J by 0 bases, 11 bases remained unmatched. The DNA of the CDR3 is TGTGCCAGCAGGTCACTAGCGGGAGGGATGAAGAGCTCCTACAATGAGCAGTTCTTC. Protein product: CASRSLAGGMKSSYNEQFF.

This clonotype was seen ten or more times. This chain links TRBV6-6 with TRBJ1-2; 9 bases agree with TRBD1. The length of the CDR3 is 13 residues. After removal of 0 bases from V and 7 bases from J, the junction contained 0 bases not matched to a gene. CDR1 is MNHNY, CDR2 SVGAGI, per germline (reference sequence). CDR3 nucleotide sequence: TGTGCCAGCAGTTACTCGGACAGGGGTGGCTACACCTTC. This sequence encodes CASSYSDRGGYTF.

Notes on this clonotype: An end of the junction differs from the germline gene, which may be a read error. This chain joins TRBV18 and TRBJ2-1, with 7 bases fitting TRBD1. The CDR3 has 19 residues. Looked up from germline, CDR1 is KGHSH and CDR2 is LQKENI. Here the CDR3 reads CVSSPTKPPDRYSYNEQLF. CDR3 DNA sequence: TGTGTCAGCTCACCCACCAAGCCACCGGACAGGTACTCCTACAATGAGCAGCTCTTC.

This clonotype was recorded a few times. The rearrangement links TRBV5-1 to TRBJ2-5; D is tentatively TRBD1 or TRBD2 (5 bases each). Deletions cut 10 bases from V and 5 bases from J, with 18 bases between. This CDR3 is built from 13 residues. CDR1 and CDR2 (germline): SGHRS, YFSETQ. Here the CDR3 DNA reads TGCGCCTCGATGGGGACCCAGTGGGAGACCCAGTACTTC. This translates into CASMGTQWETQYF.

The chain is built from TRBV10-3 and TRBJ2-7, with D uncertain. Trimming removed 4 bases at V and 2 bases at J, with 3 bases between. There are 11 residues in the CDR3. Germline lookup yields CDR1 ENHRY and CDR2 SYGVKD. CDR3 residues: CAISGAYEQYF. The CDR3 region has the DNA TGTGCCATCAGTGGAGCCTACGAGCAGTACTTC.

The CDR3 is CASSPTSAKPFTYF. The CDR3 DNA follows: TGCGCCAGCAGCCCGACGAGCGCTAAGCCATTCACCTACTTC. The chain couples TRBV4-1 to TRBJ2-5; D unresolved. Between the trimmed V and J ends, which lost 4 bases and 14 bases, there was a span of 23 bases. Germline lookup yields CDR1 MGHRA and CDR2 YSYEKL. This CDR3 comprises 14 residues.

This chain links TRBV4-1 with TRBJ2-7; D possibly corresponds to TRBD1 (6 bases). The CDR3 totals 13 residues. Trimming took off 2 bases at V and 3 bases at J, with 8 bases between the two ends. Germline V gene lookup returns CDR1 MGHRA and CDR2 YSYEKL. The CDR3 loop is CASSQRTDYEQYF. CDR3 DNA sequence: TGCGCCAGCAGCCAACGGACAGACTACGAGCAGTACTTC.

CDR3 coding DNA: TGTGCCAGCAGCTCTTCCCTCGACAGATCTACTAACTATGGCTACACCTTC. This codes for CASSSSLDRSTNYGYTF. The chain uses TRBV28 and TRBJ1-2, with D possibly TRBD1 on 5 matching bases. V was pared by 6 bases and J by 0 bases, with 20 bases between. Germline V CDR1 and CDR2: MDHEN, SYDVKM. This CDR3 is 17 amino acids long.

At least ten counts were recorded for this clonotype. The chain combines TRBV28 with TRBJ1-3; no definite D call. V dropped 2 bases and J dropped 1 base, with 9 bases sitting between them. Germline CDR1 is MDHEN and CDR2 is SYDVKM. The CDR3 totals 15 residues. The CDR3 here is CASSLAPGSGNTIYF. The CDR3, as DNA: TGTGCCAGCAGTTTAGCCCCGGGTTCTGGAAACACCATATATTTT.

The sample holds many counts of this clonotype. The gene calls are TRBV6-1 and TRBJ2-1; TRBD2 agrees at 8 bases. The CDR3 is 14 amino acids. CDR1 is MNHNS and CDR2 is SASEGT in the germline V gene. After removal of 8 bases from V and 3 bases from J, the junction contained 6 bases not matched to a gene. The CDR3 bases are TGTGCCAGCGGGTCCGGGACTAGCTACAATGAGCAGTTCTTC. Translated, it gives CASGSGTSYNEQFF.

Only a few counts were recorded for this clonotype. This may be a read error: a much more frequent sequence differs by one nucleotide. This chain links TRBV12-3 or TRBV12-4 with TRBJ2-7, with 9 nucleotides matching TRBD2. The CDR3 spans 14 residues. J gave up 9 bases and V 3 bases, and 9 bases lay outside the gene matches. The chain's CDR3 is CASSFGAGGHGQYF. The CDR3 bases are TGTGCCAGCAGTTTTGGAGCGGGAGGCCACGGGCAGTACTTC.

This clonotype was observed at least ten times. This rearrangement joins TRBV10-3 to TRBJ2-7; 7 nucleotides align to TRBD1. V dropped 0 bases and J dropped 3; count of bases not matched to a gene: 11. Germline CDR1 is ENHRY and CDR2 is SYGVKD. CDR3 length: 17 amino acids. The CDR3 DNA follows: TGTGCCATCAGTGAGTCGACTCAGAGGACAGGACACTACGAGCAGTACTTC. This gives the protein CAISESTQRTGHYEQYF.

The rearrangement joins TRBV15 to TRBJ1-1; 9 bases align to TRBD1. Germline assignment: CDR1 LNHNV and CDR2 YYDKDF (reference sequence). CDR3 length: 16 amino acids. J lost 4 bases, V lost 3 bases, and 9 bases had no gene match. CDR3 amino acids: CATSSETGGGGTEAFF. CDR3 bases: TGTGCCACCAGCAGCGAGACAGGGGGAGGAGGCACTGAAGCTTTCTTT.

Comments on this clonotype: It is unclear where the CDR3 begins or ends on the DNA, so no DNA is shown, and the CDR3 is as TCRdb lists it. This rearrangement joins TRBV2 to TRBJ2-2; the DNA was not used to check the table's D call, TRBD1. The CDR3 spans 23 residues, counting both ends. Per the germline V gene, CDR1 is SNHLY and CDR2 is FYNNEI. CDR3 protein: CASKESSGANVLTFGAGTGELFF.

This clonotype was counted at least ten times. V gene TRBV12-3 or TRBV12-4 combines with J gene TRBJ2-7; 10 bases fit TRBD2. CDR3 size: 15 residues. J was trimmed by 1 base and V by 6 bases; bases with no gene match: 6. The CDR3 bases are TGTGCCAGCAGATCCTCTAGCGGGAGATCCTACGAGCAGTACTTC. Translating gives CASRSSSGRSYEQYF.

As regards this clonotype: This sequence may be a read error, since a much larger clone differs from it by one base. The CDR3 sequence: CSAGDSLSYEQYF. The CDR3 nucleotides are TGCAGTGCTGGGGACAGCCTCTCCTACGAGCAGTACTTC. This chain joins TRBV20-1 and TRBJ2-7; 7 bases are shared with TRBD1. Germline-derived CDR1 and CDR2 are DFQATT and SNEGSKA (reference sequence). The V segment lost 5 bases and the J segment 0 bases; nucleotides outside the gene matches: 4. The CDR3 has 13 residues.

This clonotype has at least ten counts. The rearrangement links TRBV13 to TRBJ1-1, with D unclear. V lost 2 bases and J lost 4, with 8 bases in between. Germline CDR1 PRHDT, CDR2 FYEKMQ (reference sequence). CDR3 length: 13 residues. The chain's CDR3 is CASSLKLGTEAFF. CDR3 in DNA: TGTGCCAGCAGCTTAAAACTGGGCACTGAAGCTTTCTTT.

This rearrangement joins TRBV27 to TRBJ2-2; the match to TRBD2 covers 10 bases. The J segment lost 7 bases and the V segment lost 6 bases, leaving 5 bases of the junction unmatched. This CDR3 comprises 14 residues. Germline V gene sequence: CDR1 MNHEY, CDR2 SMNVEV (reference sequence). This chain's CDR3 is CASSRLAGDGELFF. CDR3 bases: TGTGCCAGCAGCCGGCTAGCGGGAGACGGGGAGCTGTTTTTT.

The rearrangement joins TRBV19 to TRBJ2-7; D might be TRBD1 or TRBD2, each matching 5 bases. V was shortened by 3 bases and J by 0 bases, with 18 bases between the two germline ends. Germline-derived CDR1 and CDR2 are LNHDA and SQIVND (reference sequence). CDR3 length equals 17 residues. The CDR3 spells CASSMRSPGRSSYEQYF. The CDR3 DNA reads TGTGCCAGTAGTATGCGTAGTCCGGGACGGAGCTCCTACGAGCAGTACTTC.

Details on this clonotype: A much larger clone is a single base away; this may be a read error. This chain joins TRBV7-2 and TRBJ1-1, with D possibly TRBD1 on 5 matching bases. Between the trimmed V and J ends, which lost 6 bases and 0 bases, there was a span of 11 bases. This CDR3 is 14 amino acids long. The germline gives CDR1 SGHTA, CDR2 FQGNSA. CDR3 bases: TGTGCCAGCAGGACCGGGACGGTGAACACTGAAGCTTTCTTT. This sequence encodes CASRTGTVNTEAFF. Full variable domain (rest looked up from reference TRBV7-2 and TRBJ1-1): GAGVSQSPSNKVTEKGKDVELRCDPISGHTALYWYRQSLGQGLEFLIYFQGNSAPDKSGLPSDRFSAERTGGSVSTLTIQRTQQEDSAVYLCASRTGTVNTEAFFGQGTRLTVV.

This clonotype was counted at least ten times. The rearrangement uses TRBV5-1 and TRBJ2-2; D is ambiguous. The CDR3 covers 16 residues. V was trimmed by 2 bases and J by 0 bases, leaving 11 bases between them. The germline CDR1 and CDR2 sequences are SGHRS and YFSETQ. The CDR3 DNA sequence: TGCGCCAGCAGCTTCCCCGGACCCGCGAACACCGGGGAGCTGTTTTTT. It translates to CASSFPGPANTGELFF.

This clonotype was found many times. The CDR3 coding sequence is TGCAGCGTGCGGGGTCCGCAGCATGAGCAGTTCTTC. It yields the protein CSVRGPQHEQFF. The chain is built from TRBV29-1 and TRBJ2-1; TRBD2 might be the D (6 bases). The CDR3 length is 12 residues. The germline CDR1 and CDR2 sequences are SQVTM and ANQGSEA. V was cut by 6 bases and J by 8 bases, with 14 bases left in between.

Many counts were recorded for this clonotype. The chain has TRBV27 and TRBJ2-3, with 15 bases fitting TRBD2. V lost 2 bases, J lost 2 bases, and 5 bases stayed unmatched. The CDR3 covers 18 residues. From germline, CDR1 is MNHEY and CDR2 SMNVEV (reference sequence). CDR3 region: CASSLPGLAGGITDTQYF. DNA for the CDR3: TGTGCCAGCAGTTTACCGGGACTAGCGGGAGGTATCACAGATACGCAGTATTTT.

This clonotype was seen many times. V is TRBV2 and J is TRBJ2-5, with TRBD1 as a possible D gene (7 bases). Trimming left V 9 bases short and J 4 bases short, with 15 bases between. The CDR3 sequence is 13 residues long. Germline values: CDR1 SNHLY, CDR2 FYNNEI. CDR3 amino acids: CASRGRGGETQYF. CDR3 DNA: TGTGCCAGTAGGGGGCGGGGAGGAGAGACCCAGTACTTC.

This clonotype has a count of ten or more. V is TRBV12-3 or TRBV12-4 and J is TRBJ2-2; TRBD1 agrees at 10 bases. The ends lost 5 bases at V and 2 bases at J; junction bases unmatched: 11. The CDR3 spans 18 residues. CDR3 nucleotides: TGTGCCAGCAGTGCGACGGGACAGGGGCTCTTAAACACCGGGGAGCTGTTTTTT. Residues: CASSATGQGLLNTGELFF.

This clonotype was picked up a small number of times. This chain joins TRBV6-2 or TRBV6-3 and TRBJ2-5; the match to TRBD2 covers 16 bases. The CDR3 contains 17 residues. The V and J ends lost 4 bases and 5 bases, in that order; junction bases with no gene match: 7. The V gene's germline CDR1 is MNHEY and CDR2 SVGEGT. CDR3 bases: TGTGCCAGCAGTTCGGGACTAGCGGGAGGGGTGAAGGAGACCCAGTACTTC. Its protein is CASSSGLAGGVKETQYF.